These 27 T cell receptor beta chains were all obtained from the same sample, sequenced in a study of breast tumors, draining lymph nodes, adjacent tissues (dated by TCRdb to 2016 to 2018). The lymph node samples were taken from the axillary draining lymph nodes of breast cancer patients. Receptors were amplified or captured by multiplex PCR. TCRdb names Illumina HiSeq 2000 as the instrument used. Using fastp at Q25 and MiXCR, TCRdb reprocessed the public reads and kept productive beta chains. Merged by CDR3 protein, the rows form single entries marked with the most common genes and DNA. This sample comprises about 230,000 distinct CDR3 sequences, about 30% of them detected only once. The ten largest make up 1.3% to 1.5% of the sample. The sequencing sample was made of axillary lymph node tissue. The receptors come from a female donor with breast cancer. Some clones in this sample may be carry-over from other donors' samples.

The chain employs TRBV13 and TRBJ2-3, with D maybe TRBD2 (5 bases). There are 14 residues in the CDR3. Looked up from germline, CDR1 is PRHDT and CDR2 is FYEKMQ (reference sequence). The ends were cut back, 6 bases at V and 4 bases at J, with 14 bases in the middle. The CDR3, as DNA: TGTGCCAGCAGTGCTAGCCAAAGGGCAGATACGCAGTATTTT. This gives the protein CASSASQRADTQYF. Full variable domain (rest looked up from reference TRBV13 and TRBJ2-3): AAGVIQSPRHLIKEKRETATLKCYPIPRHDTVYWYQQGPGQDPQFLISFYEKMQSDKGSIPDRFSAQQFSDYHSELNMSSLELGDSALYFCASSASQRADTQYFGPGTRLTVL.

This clonotype has ten or more counts. The chain recombines TRBV7-8 with TRBJ1-6, with TRBD1 matching 7 bases. This CDR3 is built from 15 residues. The J segment lost 2 bases and the V segment lost 5 bases, leaving 3 bases of the junction unmatched. Germline loops: CDR1 SGHVS, CDR2 FQNEAQ. CDR3 amino acids: CASSSGTAYNSPLHF. The CDR3 bases are TGTGCCAGCAGCAGCGGGACAGCCTATAATTCACCCCTCCACTTT.

This clonotype showed up many times. V and J are TRBV6-5 and TRBJ1-2; 8 bases agree with TRBD1. This CDR3 is 14 amino acids long. V gave up 6 bases and J gave up 7 bases; unmatched junction bases: 10. From germline, CDR1 is MNHEY and CDR2 SVGAGI. The CDR3 is CASSHAGGPAGYTF. Written as DNA, the CDR3 is TGTGCCAGCAGCCACGCAGGGGGCCCTGCTGGCTACACCTTC.

The chain joins TRBV30 to TRBJ2-1; possible D gene TRBD2, 7 bases. CDR1 is GTSNPN and CDR2 is SVGIG in the germline V gene (reference sequence). The CDR3 contains 16 residues. Trimming pared 7 bases from V and 2 bases from J, leaving 21 bases between. DNA of the CDR3: TGTGCCTCGGGGGTGCGGGGGCTAACTACCTACAATGAGCAGTTCTTC. Translating gives CASGVRGLTTYNEQFF. The whole variable domain, filled in from reference TRBV30 and TRBJ2-1, reads SQTIHQWPATLVQPVGSPLSLECTVEGTSNPNLYWYRQAAGRGLQLLFYSVGIGQISSEVPQNLSASRPQDRQFILSSKKLLLSDSGFYLCASGVRGLTTYNEQFFGPGTRLTVL.

This clonotype was seen at least ten times. CDR3 in DNA: TGTGCCAGTAGAGGGCAAATAGATACGCAGTATTTT. Translation gives CASRGQIDTQYF. The V and J genes are TRBV19 and TRBJ2-3; D gene unclear. Trimming took 6 bases from V and 5 from J, leaving 9 bases between them. The CDR3 extends over 12 amino acids. Germline CDR1 reads LNHDA; CDR2 reads SQIVND (reference sequence).

Ten or more counts support this clonotype. The chain couples TRBV9 to TRBJ2-1; 9 nucleotides agree with TRBD2. This CDR3 is built from 16 residues. Germline CDR1 and CDR2: SGDLS and YYNGEE. After removal of 0 bases from V and 2 bases from J, the junction contained 3 bases not matched to a gene. CDR3 region: CASSVAGGRAYNEQFF. CDR3 nucleotide sequence: TGTGCCAGCAGCGTAGCTGGCGGGAGGGCCTACAATGAGCAGTTCTTC. Looking up the rest from reference TRBV9 and TRBJ2-1 gives the full variable domain: DSGVTQTPKHLITATGQRVTLRCSPRSGDLSVYWYQQSLDQGLQFLIQYYNGEERAKGNILERFSAQQFPDLHSELNLSSLELGDSALYFCASSVAGGRAYNEQFFGPGTRLTVL.

This clonotype was picked up many times. The chain joins TRBV11-3 to TRBJ2-1; D perhaps matches TRBD2 (5 bases). The CDR3 length is 13 residues. CDR1 and CDR2 (germline): SGHNT, YENEEA. Trimming took 2 bases from V and 7 from J, leaving 9 bases between them. The CDR3 sequence: CASSLSGPNEQFF. The CDR3 nucleotides are TGTGCCAGCAGCTTAAGCGGTCCTAATGAGCAGTTCTTC.

This clonotype was counted at least ten times. The rearrangement uses TRBV6-1 and TRBJ2-1; TRBD1 aligns across 10 bases. The V gene end was trimmed by 6 bases and the J gene end by 5 bases; junction bases not matched to a gene: 13. Germline-derived CDR1 and CDR2 are MNHNS and SASEGT. This CDR3 contains 17 residues. The CDR3 protein is CASRSLTGGRHNNEQFF. The CDR3 DNA is TGTGCCAGCAGGTCACTGACAGGGGGCCGCCATAACAATGAGCAGTTCTTC.

V is TRBV24-1 and J is TRBJ2-5; 13 bases are shared with TRBD2. V trimming: 3 bases; J trimming: 3 bases; junction bases outside the gene matches: 6. CDR1 KGHDR and CDR2 SFDVKD come from the germline V gene. This CDR3 is 17 amino acids long. The CDR3 nucleotides are TGTGCCACCAGTGATGGACTAGCGGGGGCGAAGAAAGAGACCCAGTACTTC. This codes for CATSDGLAGAKKETQYF.

Only a few counts were recorded for this clonotype. This chain connects TRBV20-1 to TRBJ2-1; 7 nucleotides match TRBD2. After removal of 0 bases from V and 5 bases from J, the junction contained 16 bases not matched to a gene. This CDR3 contains 18 residues. In germline, CDR1 is DFQATT, CDR2 SNEGSKA (reference sequence). The DNA of the CDR3 is TGCAGTGCTAGAGAGCTGGGGGGGGGGATCCCTAACCACAATGAGCAGTTCTTC. Translation: CSARELGGGIPNHNEQFF.

This clonotype was recorded many times. V gene TRBV5-1 combines with J gene TRBJ1-6; tentatively, D is TRBD1 (5 bases). Germline CDR1 and CDR2: SGHRS and YFSETQ. V lost 3 bases and J 5 bases, leaving 9 bases between the germline ends. The CDR3 extends over 14 amino acids. The CDR3, as DNA: TGCGCCAGCAGCTGGGGCAGGGATAATTCACCCCTCCACTTT. This translates into CASSWGRDNSPLHF.

The chain couples TRBV3-1 to TRBJ1-2, with unresolved D. Germline V lookup: CDR1 LGHDT, CDR2 YNNKEL (reference sequence). V gave up 5 bases and J gave up 11 bases, with 12 bases separating them. The CDR3 loop spans 11 amino acids. This CDR3 is CASSATSGYTF. The DNA of the CDR3 is TGTGCCAGCAGCGCCACTAGCGGGTACACCTTC. Filled out from reference TRBV3-1 and TRBJ1-2, the complete variable domain reads DTAVSQTPKYLVTQMGNDKSIKCEQNLGHDTMYWYKQDSKKFLKIMFSYNNKELIINETVPNRFSPKSPDKAHLNLHINSLELGDSAVYFCASSATSGYTFGSGTRLTVV.

This clonotype occurred a few times. A much larger clone lies one base from this, so it may be a read error. V is TRBV11-2 and J is TRBJ2-7, with 9 nucleotides matching TRBD1. Germline assignment: CDR1 SGHAT and CDR2 FQNNGV. V was clipped by 10 bases and J by 6 bases; unmatched bases: 10. This CDR3 comprises 13 residues. The CDR3 nucleotides are TGTGCCACGAGACAGGGGGGAATCCCCGAGCAGTACTTC. This encodes CATRQGGIPEQYF.

The chain employs TRBV6-1 and TRBJ2-7; D uncertain. The CDR3 sequence is 11 residues long. Germline CDR1 and CDR2: MNHNS and SASEGT. Trimming pared 5 bases from V and 3 bases from J, leaving 5 bases between. CDR3 loop: CASSHRYEQYF. The CDR3 DNA reads TGTGCCAGCAGTCACCGCTACGAGCAGTACTTC.

In the case of this clonotype: A single base separates this from a much larger clone, so it may be a read error. The V and J genes are TRBV11-3 and TRBJ1-3; D remains unclear. Trimming shortened V by 3 bases and J by 7 bases, and 16 bases separated the two germline ends. The V gene's germline CDR1 is SGHNT and CDR2 YENEEA. The CDR3 is made up of 15 amino acids. Here the CDR3 reads CASSFTPRPGNTIYF. The CDR3 DNA reads as TGTGCCAGCAGCTTTACCCCCCGACCGGGTAACACCATATATTTT.

To note about this clonotype: A junction end diverges from the germline sequence, so it may reflect a read error. This rearrangement joins TRBV19 to TRBJ2-5, with TRBD2 matching over 8 bases. CDR3 length: 15 residues. Germline CDR1 reads LNHDA; CDR2 reads SQIVND (reference sequence). This chain's CDR3 is CASSSGRTSQEAQYF. DNA of the CDR3: TGTGCCAGTAGTTCTGGCCGGACTAGCCAAGAGGCCCAGTACTTC.

This rearrangement joins TRBV6-5 to TRBJ1-2, with 11 bases fitting TRBD1. Germline CDR1 is MNHEY and CDR2 is SVGAGI. Trimming cost V 4 bases and J 7 bases; bases outside gene matches: 5. The CDR3 covers 14 residues. The CDR3 sequence: CASSSPDRGLGYTF. The CDR3, as DNA: TGTGCCAGCAGTTCCCCGGACAGGGGGCTTGGCTACACCTTC.

This clonotype has a count of ten or more. The chain joins TRBV30 to TRBJ2-7, with D possibly TRBD1 on 6 matching bases. The germline gives CDR1 GTSNPN, CDR2 SVGIG (reference sequence). Trimming left V 3 bases short and J 5 bases short, with 26 bases between. The CDR3 has 17 amino acids. The CDR3, as DNA: TGTGCCTGGAGCCAGCCCCCTTCAACAGGGAGATGGAACGAGCAGTACTTC. Encoded protein: CAWSQPPSTGRWNEQYF. The whole variable domain, remainder taken from reference TRBV30 and TRBJ2-7, is SQTIHQWPATLVQPVGSPLSLECTVEGTSNPNLYWYRQAAGRGLQLLFYSVGIGQISSEVPQNLSASRPQDRQFILSSKKLLLSDSGFYLCAWSQPPSTGRWNEQYFGPGTRLTVT.

This clonotype was observed many times. This chain connects TRBV2 to TRBJ1-2, with 7 bases identical to TRBD1. In germline, CDR1 is SNHLY, CDR2 FYNNEI. This CDR3 has 15 residues. With 0 bases clipped from V and 5 bases from J, the junction kept 6 bases outside the gene matches. The CDR3 DNA is TGTGCCAGCAGTGAAGCAGACGGCAGGGGGTATGGCTACACCTTC. This gives the protein CASSEADGRGYGYTF.

The chain couples TRBV6-6 to TRBJ1-4; perhaps TRBD1 as D (5 bases). This CDR3 region has 17 residues. CDR1 is MNHNY, CDR2 SVGAGI, per germline (reference sequence). V shed 7 bases and J shed 4 bases, with 22 bases lying between them. The CDR3 here is CASIPGGGADRNEKLFF. DNA of the CDR3: TGTGCCAGCATCCCGGGGGGGGGAGCTGACCGTAATGAAAAACTGTTTTTT.

This clonotype occurred many times. A much larger clone lies a single base off, so this may be a read error. V usage is TRBV20-1 and J usage is TRBJ1-6; D is perhaps TRBD1 (6 bases). Germline CDR1 DFQATT, CDR2 SNEGSKA (reference sequence). CDR3 length: 12 residues. The CDR3 protein is CSAVGGNSPPHF. As DNA, the CDR3 is TGCAGTGCCGTAGGGGGAAATTCACCCCCCCACTTT.

The V call is TRBV6-5, the J call TRBJ2-7; 9 bases align to TRBD1. This CDR3 comprises 15 residues. Germline lookup yields CDR1 MNHEY and CDR2 SVGAGI. The J segment lost 3 bases and the V segment lost 2 bases, leaving 5 bases of the junction unmatched. The CDR3 region is CASSYLPGQGYEQYF. Written as DNA, the CDR3 is TGTGCCAGCAGTTACCTCCCGGGACAGGGCTACGAGCAGTACTTC.

This clonotype was recorded at least ten times. The chain joins TRBV7-2 to TRBJ2-7; 11 bases are a match to TRBD2. After removal of 5 bases from V and 3 bases from J, the junction contained 3 bases not matched to a gene. CDR3 length: 14 amino acids. Germline V gene data show CDR1 as SGHTA and CDR2 as FQGNSA. The chain's CDR3 is CASSRGTSGYEQYF. The CDR3 region has the DNA TGTGCCAGCAGCCGCGGGACTAGCGGCTACGAGCAGTACTTC.

Ten or more counts support this clonotype. The V gene is TRBV5-1, the J gene TRBJ2-2; tentative D call: TRBD1 (5 bases). Germline CDR1 SGHRS, CDR2 YFSETQ. V was trimmed by 3 bases and J by 4 bases, leaving 16 bases between them. The length of the CDR3 is 16 residues. CDR3 sequence: CASSSLTRASTGELFF. For the CDR3, the DNA is TGCGCCAGCAGCTCCCTGACCAGGGCGAGCACCGGGGAGCTGTTTTTT. Based on the CDR3 plus reference TRBV5-1 and TRBJ2-2, the full variable domain is KAGVTQTPRYLIKTRGQQVTLSCSPISGHRSVSWYQQTPGQGLQFLFEYFSETQRNKGNFPGRFSGRQFSNSRSEMNVSTLELGDSALYLCASSSLTRASTGELFFGEGSRLTVL.

This clonotype showed up many times. The rearrangement uses TRBV3-1 and TRBJ2-1, with TRBD2 matching over 14 bases. The germline V gene has CDR1 LGHDT and CDR2 YNNKEL (reference sequence). CDR3 length: 16 amino acids. The V gene end was trimmed by 4 bases and the J gene end by 7 bases; junction bases not matched to a gene: 6. CDR3 region: CASSRGTSGSLNEQFF. In DNA, the CDR3 is TGTGCCAGCAGCCGAGGGACTAGCGGGAGTCTGAATGAGCAGTTCTTC.

This clonotype occurred a few times. This may be a read error, as it is one base from a much larger clone. The chain links TRBV7-2 to TRBJ2-3; the match to TRBD2 covers 9 bases. The CDR3 covers 17 residues. Germline V CDR1 and CDR2: SGHTA, FQGNSA. In DNA, the CDR3 is TGTGCCAGCAGCTTCGCTGCGGGAGGGTTGGGCACAGATCCGCAGTATTTT. Protein sequence: CASSFAAGGLGTDPQYF.

Many counts were recorded for this clonotype. The rearrangement joins TRBV27 to TRBJ2-2, with D possibly matching TRBD2 (5 bases). V was shortened by 3 bases and J by 7 bases, with 6 bases between the two germline ends. This CDR3 is built from 12 residues. Germline V lookup: CDR1 MNHEY, CDR2 SMNVEV (reference sequence). The CDR3: CASSFSGGELFF. The CDR3 region has the DNA TGTGCCAGCAGTTTCAGCGGCGGGGAGCTGTTTTTT.